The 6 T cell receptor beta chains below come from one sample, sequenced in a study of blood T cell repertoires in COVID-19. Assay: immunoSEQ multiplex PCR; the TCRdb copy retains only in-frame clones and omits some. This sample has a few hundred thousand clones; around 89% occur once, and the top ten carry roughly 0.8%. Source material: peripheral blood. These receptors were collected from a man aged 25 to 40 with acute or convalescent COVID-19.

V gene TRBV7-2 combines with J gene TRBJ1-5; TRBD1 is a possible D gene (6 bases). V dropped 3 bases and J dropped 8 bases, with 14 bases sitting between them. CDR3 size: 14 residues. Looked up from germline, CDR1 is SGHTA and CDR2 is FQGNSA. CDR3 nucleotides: TGTGCCAGCAGCTTTACAGGGTCCCAAAAGCCCCAGCATTTT. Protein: CASSFTGSQKPQHF.

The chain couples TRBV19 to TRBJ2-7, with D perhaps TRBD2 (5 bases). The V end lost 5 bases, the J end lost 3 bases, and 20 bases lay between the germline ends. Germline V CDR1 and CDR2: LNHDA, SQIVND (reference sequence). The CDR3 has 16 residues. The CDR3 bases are TGTGCCAGTAGTCCCCATTTGAGCGGCTCGCTCTACGAGCAGTACTTC. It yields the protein CASSPHLSGSLYEQYF.

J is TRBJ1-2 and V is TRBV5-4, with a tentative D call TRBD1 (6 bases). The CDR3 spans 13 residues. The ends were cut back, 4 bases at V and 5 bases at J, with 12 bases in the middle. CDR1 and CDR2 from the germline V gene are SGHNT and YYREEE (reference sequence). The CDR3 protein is CASSPDSLYGYTF. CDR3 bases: TGTGCCAGCAGCCCGGACAGCCTGTATGGCTACACCTTC.

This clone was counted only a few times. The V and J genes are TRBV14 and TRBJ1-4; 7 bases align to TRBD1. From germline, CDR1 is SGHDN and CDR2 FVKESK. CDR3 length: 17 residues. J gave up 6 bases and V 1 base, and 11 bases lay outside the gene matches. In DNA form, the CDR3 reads TGTGCCAGCAGCCAAGTAAGGGGGCCGTACAAGTATGAAAAACTGTTTTTT. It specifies CASSQVRGPYKYEKLFF. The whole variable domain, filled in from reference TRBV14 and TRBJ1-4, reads EAGVTQFPSHSVIEKGQTVTLRCDPISGHDNLYWYRRVMGKEIKFLLHFVKESKQDESGMPNNRFLAERTGGTYSTLKVQPAELEDSGVYFCASSQVRGPYKYEKLFFGSGTQLSVL.

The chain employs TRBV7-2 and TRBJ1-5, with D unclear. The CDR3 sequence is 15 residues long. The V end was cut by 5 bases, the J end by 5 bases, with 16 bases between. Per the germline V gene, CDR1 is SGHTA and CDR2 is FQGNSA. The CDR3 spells CASSQRYGKDQPQHF. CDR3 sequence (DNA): TGTGCCAGCAGCCAAAGGTACGGGAAGGATCAGCCCCAGCATTTT.

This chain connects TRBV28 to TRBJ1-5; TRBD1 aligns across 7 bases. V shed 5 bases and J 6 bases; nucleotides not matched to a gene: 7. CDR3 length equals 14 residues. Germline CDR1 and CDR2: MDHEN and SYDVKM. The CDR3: CASSTQQGIQPQHF. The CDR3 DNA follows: TGTGCCAGCAGTACCCAACAGGGGATTCAGCCCCAGCATTTT. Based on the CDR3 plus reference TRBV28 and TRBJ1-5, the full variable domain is DVKVTQSSRYLVKRTGEKVFLECVQDMDHENMFWYRQDPGLGLRLIYFSYDVKMKEKGDIPEGYSVSREKKERFSLILESASTNQTSMYLCASSTQQGIQPQHFGDGTRLSIL.